The present entry profiles one T cell receptor (beta chain) with its context. Its antigen is as yet unknown. These data originate in a study of shared clonotypes between healthy human individuals. Findings and limits, study-wide: Generally, naive subsets came out with larger estimated richness than memory subsets. Naive CD4 clonotype sharing across a handful of donors was approximately 5%.

The CDR3 is 16 residues long. Germline CDR1 MGHRA, CDR2 YSYEKL. Trimming cost V 0 bases and J 3 bases, with 15 bases left between them. Repertoires were generated with immunoSEQ multiplex PCR, while TCRdb's copy carries only in-frame clones and drops some. The repertoire consists of millions of clones, with 85% to 95% occurring once and the leading ten covering approximately 0.13%. CD4+ cells yielded CD45RA+ naive and CD45RA-negative memory subsets. This sequence originates from a man aged 18 to 29 in good health. The sequenced sample consisted of naive CD4+ T cells sorted from blood. Specified subset: CD45RA+ positively selected. This chain uses TRBV4-1 with TRBJ2-7; D perhaps matches TRBD1 (6 bases). CDR3 amino acids: CASSQESPAGDYEQYF. The CDR3 coding sequence is TGCGCCAGCAGCCAAGAGAGTCCCGCAGGGGACTACGAGCAGTACTTC.